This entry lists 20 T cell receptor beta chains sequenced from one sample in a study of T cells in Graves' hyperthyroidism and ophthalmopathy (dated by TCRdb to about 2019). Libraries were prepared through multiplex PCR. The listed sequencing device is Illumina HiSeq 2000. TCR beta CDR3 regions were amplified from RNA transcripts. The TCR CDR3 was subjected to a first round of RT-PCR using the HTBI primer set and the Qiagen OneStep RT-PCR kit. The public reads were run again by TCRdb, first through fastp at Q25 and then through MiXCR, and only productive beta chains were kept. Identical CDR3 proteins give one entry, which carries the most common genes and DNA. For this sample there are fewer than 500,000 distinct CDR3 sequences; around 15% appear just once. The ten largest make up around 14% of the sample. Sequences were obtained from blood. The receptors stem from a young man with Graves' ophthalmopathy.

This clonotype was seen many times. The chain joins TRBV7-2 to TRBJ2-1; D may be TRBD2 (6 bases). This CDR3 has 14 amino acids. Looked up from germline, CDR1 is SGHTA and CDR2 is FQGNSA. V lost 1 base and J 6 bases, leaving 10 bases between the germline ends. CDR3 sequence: CASSLGLARNEQFF. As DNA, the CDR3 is TGTGCCAGCAGCTTAGGGCTAGCGCGCAATGAGCAGTTCTTC. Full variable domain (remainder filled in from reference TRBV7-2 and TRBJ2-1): GAGVSQSPSNKVTEKGKDVELRCDPISGHTALYWYRQSLGQGLEFLIYFQGNSAPDKSGLPSDRFSAERTGGSVSTLTIQRTQQEDSAVYLCASSLGLARNEQFFGPGTRLTVL.

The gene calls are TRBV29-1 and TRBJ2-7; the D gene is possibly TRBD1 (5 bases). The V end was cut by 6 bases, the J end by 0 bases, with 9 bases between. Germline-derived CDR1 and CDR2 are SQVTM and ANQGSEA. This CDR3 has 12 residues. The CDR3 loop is CSVAGNSYEQYF. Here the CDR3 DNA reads TGCAGCGTGGCAGGGAACTCCTACGAGCAGTACTTC.

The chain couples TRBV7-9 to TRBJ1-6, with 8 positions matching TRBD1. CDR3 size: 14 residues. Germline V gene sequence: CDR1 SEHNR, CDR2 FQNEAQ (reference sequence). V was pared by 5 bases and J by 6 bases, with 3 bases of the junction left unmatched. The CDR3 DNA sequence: TGTGCCAGCAGCGCGACAGGGGTTAATTCACCCCTCCACTTT. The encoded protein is CASSATGVNSPLHF.

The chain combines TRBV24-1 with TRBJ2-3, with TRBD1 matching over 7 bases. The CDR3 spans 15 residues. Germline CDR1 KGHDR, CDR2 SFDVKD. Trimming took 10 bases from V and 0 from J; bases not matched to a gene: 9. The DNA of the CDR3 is TGTGCCACGGCTGGACAGGCCCCTAGCACAGATACGCAGTATTTT. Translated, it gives CATAGQAPSTDTQYF.

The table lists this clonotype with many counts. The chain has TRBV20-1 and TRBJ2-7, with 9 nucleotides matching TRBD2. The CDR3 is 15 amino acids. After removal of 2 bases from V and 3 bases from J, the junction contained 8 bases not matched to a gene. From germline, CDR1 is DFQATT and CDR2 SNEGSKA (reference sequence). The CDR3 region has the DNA TGCAGTGCTAGACCTTCGACTAGCGGTGTCTACGAGCAGTACTTC. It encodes CSARPSTSGVYEQYF.

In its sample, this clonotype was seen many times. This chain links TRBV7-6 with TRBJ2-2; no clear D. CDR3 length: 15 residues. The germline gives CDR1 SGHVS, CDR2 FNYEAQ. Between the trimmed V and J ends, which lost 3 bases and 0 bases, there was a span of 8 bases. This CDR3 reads CASSFSRSNTGELFF. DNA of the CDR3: TGTGCCAGCAGCTTCAGCCGGTCGAACACCGGGGAGCTGTTTTTT.

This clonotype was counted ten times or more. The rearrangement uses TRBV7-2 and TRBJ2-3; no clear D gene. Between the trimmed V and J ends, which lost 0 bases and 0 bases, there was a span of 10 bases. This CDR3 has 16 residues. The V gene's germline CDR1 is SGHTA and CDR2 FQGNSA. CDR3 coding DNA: TGTGCCAGCAGCTTAGCCCCCAGGTGGAGCACAGATACGCAGTATTTT. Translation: CASSLAPRWSTDTQYF.

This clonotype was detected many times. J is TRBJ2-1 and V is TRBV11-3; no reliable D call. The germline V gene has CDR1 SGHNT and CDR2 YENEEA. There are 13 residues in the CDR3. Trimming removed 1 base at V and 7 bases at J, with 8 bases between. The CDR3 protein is CASSLAPWNEQFF. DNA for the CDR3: TGTGCCAGCAGCTTAGCCCCCTGGAATGAGCAGTTCTTC.

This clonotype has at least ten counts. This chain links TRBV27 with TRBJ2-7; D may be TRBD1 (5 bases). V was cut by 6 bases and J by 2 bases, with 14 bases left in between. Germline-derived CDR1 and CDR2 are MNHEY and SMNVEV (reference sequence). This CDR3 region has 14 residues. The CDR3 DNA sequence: TGTGCCAGCAGACCAGGGTGGCGTGCCTACGAGCAGTACTTC. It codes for CASRPGWRAYEQYF.

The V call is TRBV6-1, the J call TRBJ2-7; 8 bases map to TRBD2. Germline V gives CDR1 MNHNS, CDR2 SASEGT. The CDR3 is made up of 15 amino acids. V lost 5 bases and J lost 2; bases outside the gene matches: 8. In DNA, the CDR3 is TGTGCCAGCAGTACCAGCGGGAGTCTGACCTACGAGCAGTACTTC. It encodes CASSTSGSLTYEQYF.

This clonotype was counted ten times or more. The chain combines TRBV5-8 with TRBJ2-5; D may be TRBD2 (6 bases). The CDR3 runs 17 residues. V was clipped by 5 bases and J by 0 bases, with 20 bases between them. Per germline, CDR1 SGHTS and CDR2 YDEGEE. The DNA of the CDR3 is TGTGCCAGCAGAAACCTAGCGTACAGGTGGTACCAAGAGACCCAGTACTTC. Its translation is CASRNLAYRWYQETQYF.

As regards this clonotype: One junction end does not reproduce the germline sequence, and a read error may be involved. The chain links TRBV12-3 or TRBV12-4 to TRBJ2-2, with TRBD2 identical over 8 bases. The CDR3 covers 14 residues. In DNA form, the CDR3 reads TGTGCCAGCACTTTAGCGGGGACCGCCGGGGAGCTGTTTTTT. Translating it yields CASTLAGTAGELFF.

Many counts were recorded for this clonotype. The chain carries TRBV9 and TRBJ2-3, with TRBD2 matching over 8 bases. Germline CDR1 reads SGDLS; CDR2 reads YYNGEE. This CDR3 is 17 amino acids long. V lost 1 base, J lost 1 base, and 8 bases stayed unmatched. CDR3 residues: CASSVSGLAHRTDTQYF. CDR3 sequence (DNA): TGTGCCAGCAGCGTATCAGGACTAGCCCACCGCACAGATACGCAGTATTTT.

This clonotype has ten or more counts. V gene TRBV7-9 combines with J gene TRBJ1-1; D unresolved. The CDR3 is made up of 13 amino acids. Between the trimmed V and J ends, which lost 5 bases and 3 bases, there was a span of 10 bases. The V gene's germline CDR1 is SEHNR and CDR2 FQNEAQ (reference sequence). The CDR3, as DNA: TGTGCCAGCAGCCCCAGGACGTACACTGAAGCTTTCTTT. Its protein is CASSPRTYTEAFF.

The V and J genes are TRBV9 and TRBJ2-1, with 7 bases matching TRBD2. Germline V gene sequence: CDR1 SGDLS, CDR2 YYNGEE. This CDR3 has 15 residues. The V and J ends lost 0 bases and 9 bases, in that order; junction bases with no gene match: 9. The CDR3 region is CASSVGASGNSEQFF. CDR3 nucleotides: TGTGCCAGCAGCGTAGGGGCTAGCGGAAACAGTGAGCAGTTCTTC.

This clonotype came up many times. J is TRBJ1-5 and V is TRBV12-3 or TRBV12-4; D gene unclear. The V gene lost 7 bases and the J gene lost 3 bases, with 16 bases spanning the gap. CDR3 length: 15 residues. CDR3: CASTLGPYPNQPQHF. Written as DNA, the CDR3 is TGTGCCAGCACCCTGGGTCCTTACCCCAATCAGCCCCAGCATTTT.

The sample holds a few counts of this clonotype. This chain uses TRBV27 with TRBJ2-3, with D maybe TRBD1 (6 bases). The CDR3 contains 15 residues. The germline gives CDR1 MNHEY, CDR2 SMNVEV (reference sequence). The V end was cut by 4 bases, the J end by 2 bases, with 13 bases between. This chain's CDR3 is CASSWGPGYTDTQYF. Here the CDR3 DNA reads TGTGCCAGCAGTTGGGGGCCCGGGTACACAGATACGCAGTATTTT.

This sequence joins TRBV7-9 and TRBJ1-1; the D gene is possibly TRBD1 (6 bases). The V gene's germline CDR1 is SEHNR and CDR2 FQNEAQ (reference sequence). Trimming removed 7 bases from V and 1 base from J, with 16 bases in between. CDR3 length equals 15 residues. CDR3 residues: CASTLRGAENTEAFF. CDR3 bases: TGTGCCAGCACCCTGAGGGGGGCAGAGAACACTGAAGCTTTCTTT. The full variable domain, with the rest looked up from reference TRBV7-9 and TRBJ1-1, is DTGVSQNPRHKITKRGQNVTFRCDPISEHNRLYWYRQTLGQGPEFLTYFQNEAQLEKSRLLSDRFSAERPKGSFSTLEIQRTEQGDSAMYLCASTLRGAENTEAFFGQGTRLTVV.

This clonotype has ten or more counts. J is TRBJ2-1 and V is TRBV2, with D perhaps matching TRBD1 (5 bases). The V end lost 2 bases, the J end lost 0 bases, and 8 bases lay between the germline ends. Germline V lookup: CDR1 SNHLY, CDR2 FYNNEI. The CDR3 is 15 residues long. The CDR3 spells CASSEQGSSYNEQFF. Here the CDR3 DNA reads TGTGCCAGCAGTGAACAGGGTAGCTCCTACAATGAGCAGTTCTTC.

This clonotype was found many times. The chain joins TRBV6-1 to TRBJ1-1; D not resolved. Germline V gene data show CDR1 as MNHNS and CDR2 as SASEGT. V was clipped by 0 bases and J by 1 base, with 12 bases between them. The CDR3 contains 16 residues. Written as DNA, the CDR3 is TGTGCCAGCAGTGAAGCCTTAGGGAGGTGGAACACTGAAGCTTTCTTT. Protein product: CASSEALGRWNTEAFF.